A single sample gave rise to the 26 T cell receptor beta chains below, sequenced in a study of cytomegalovirus exposure and HLA in healthy donors. Here immunoSEQ multiplex PCR was the method, and the copy in TCRdb shows in-frame clones only, minus some. The sample holds 82,000 or so clones, roughly 94% seen once. The source material was PBMCs. All receptors come from a woman between 18 and 29 years old in good health and CMV-seronegative.

The chain uses TRBV5-1 and TRBJ2-4; D is undetermined. The CDR3 sequence is 14 residues long. Trimming cost V 0 bases and J 4 bases, with 8 bases left between them. CDR1 and CDR2 (germline): SGHRS, YFSETQ. CDR3 DNA: TGCGCCAGCAGCTTGGCGACAAAAAAAAACATTCAGTACTTC. It encodes CASSLATKKNIQYF.

The chain has TRBV4-3 and TRBJ2-5; 10 bases are a match to TRBD2. Trimming at V came to 0 bases and at J to 6 bases, leaving 7 bases not matched to a gene. Germline lookup yields CDR1 LGHNA and CDR2 YSLEER. The CDR3 consists of 16 residues. The DNA of the CDR3 is TGCGCCAGCAGCCAAGAGGTAACTAGCGGGATGAAGACCCAGTACTTC. Translating it yields CASSQEVTSGMKTQYF.

This sequence joins TRBV5-1 and TRBJ2-1, with a tentative D call TRBD1 (6 bases). Trimming pared 4 bases from V and 4 bases from J, leaving 12 bases between. The CDR3 is made up of 14 amino acids. CDR1 and CDR2 from the germline V gene are SGHRS and YFSETQ. As DNA, the CDR3 is TGCGCCAGCAGCGGAGGACAGAGTTACAATGAGCAGTTCTTC. It is translated as CASSGGQSYNEQFF.

The chain has TRBV6-5 and TRBJ2-7; the D is unclear. Germline lookup yields CDR1 MNHEY and CDR2 SVGAGI. CDR3 length equals 12 residues. V was clipped by 6 bases and J by 5 bases, with 11 bases between them. CDR3 protein: CASSPLGHEQYF. The CDR3 bases are TGTGCCAGCAGCCCTCTGGGCCACGAGCAGTACTTC.

The chain has TRBV7-2 and TRBJ2-1; D possibly corresponds to TRBD2 (6 bases). V gave up 1 base and J gave up 4 bases, with 8 bases separating them. The CDR3 is 14 residues long. Germline V gives CDR1 SGHTA, CDR2 FQGNSA. The CDR3 region is CASSLGREYNEQFF. The CDR3, as DNA: TGTGCCAGCAGCTTAGGACGGGAGTACAATGAGCAGTTCTTC. Together with reference TRBV7-2 and TRBJ2-1, the CDR3 gives the full variable domain: GAGVSQSPSNKVTEKGKDVELRCDPISGHTALYWYRQSLGQGLEFLIYFQGNSAPDKSGLPSDRFSAERTGGSVSTLTIQRTQQEDSAVYLCASSLGREYNEQFFGPGTRLTVL.

CDR3 residues: CASSPRQGAYGYTF. CDR3 nucleotide sequence: TGTGCCAGCTCACCTCGTCAGGGGGCCTATGGCTACACCTTC. The chain is built from TRBV18 and TRBJ1-2; 8 bases align to TRBD1. The trim removed 3 bases at V and 4 bases at J, leaving 4 bases unmatched. Germline loops: CDR1 KGHSH, CDR2 LQKENI. CDR3 size: 14 residues. The entire variable domain, with the rest obtained from reference TRBV18 and TRBJ1-2, is as follows: NAGVMQNPRHLVRRRGQEARLRCSPMKGHSHVYWYRQLPEEGLKFMVYLQKENIIDESGMPKERFSAEFPKEGPSILRIQQVVRGDSAAYFCASSPRQGAYGYTFGSGTRLTVV.

This rearrangement joins TRBV27 to TRBJ2-7; D is uncertain. V was pared by 0 bases and J by 4 bases, with 16 bases between. The CDR3 contains 16 residues. Germline CDR1 is MNHEY and CDR2 is SMNVEV (reference sequence). In DNA, the CDR3 is TGTGCCAGCAGTTTATCGAGGATTACCCTGAGATACGAGCAGTACTTC. Translation: CASSLSRITLRYEQYF.

The V and J genes are TRBV5-8 and TRBJ1-6; 10 positions agree with TRBD1. This CDR3 is 17 amino acids long. The V gene end was trimmed by 3 bases and the J gene end by 6 bases; junction bases not matched to a gene: 9. CDR1 is SGHTS and CDR2 is YDEGEE in the germline V gene. The CDR3 here is CASSWTGGRDGNSPLHF. In DNA form, the CDR3 reads TGTGCCAGCAGCTGGACAGGGGGACGGGATGGTAATTCACCCCTCCACTTT.

This chain links TRBV19 with TRBJ1-3; 7 positions match TRBD1. Unmatched junction bases numbered 5, after V lost 6 bases and J lost 3 bases. This CDR3 region has 14 residues. Germline V gene lookup returns CDR1 LNHDA and CDR2 SQIVND (reference sequence). CDR3: CASRAQGDGNTIYF. In DNA, the CDR3 is TGTGCCAGTAGAGCGCAGGGGGATGGAAACACCATATATTTT.

The gene calls are TRBV4-1 and TRBJ2-6, with 8 bases aligning to TRBD2. The CDR3 length is 19 residues. Germline values: CDR1 MGHRA, CDR2 YSYEKL. Trimming cost V 2 bases and J 3 bases; bases outside gene matches: 12. The CDR3 DNA reads as TGCGCCAGCAGCCAACCGGGAGGGGGGAATCAACGTGGGGCCAACGTCCTGACTTTC. It yields the protein CASSQPGGGNQRGANVLTF.

The CDR3 loop is CASSRTGGMNTEAFF. The CDR3 DNA is TGTGCCAGCAGCAGGACAGGGGGGATGAACACTGAAGCTTTCTTT. The genes are TRBV21-1 and TRBJ1-1; the DNA was not used to check the table's D call, TRBD1. TRBV21-1 is described as a pseudogene. The CDR3 consists of 15 residues.

This clone was observed a single time. This sequence joins TRBV30 and TRBJ1-5, with 7 bases matching TRBD1. Trimming cost V 8 bases and J 11 bases; bases outside gene matches: 3. Germline loops: CDR1 GTSNPN, CDR2 SVGIG (reference sequence). The CDR3 has 9 amino acids. This CDR3 reads CAGRGSQHF. The CDR3 DNA is TGTGCCGGCAGGGGGTCCCAGCATTTT.

This sequence joins TRBV5-1 and TRBJ2-3; D uncertain. CDR1 and CDR2 from the germline V gene are SGHRS and YFSETQ. V lost 4 bases, J lost 0 bases, and 6 bases lay in between. The CDR3 has 13 residues. The CDR3 nucleotides are TGCGCCAGCAGCCCCCCTAGCACAGATACGCAGTATTTT. The encoded protein is CASSPPSTDTQYF.

The table lists this clone with a count of one. The chain uses TRBV7-8 and TRBJ2-1, with D maybe TRBD2 (5 bases). Germline CDR1 is SGHVS and CDR2 is FQNEAQ. V lost 5 bases and J lost 1, with 9 bases in between. The CDR3 is made up of 14 amino acids. The CDR3 sequence: CASSLLGSYNEQFF. The CDR3 DNA reads TGTGCCAGCAGCCTACTAGGGTCCTACAATGAGCAGTTCTTC.

This sequence joins TRBV7-2 and TRBJ1-2; D is perhaps TRBD1 (6 bases). CDR1 SGHTA and CDR2 FQGNSA come from the germline V gene. This CDR3 is 14 amino acids long. Trimming cost V 1 base and J 8 bases, with 14 bases left between them. As DNA, the CDR3 is TGTGCCAGCAGCTTAGGCGCCAGGGGTGGCGGCTACACCTTC. It specifies CASSLGARGGGYTF.

The genes are TRBV7-9 and TRBJ2-7, with 8 bases matching TRBD1. The CDR3 has 12 residues. The germline CDR1 and CDR2 sequences are SEHNR and FQNEAQ (reference sequence). V was clipped by 5 bases and J by 6 bases; unmatched bases: 3. In DNA form, the CDR3 reads TGTGCCAGCAGCGCGGGACAGGTCGAGCAGTACTTC. It translates to CASSAGQVEQYF.

The chain links TRBV2 to TRBJ1-2; the D gene is possibly TRBD1 (5 bases). Germline CDR1 is SNHLY and CDR2 is FYNNEI. The V end was cut by 3 bases, the J end by 2 bases, with 13 bases between. The CDR3 spans 15 residues. Written as DNA, the CDR3 is TGTGCCAGCAGTGATAGCGGGACGGTGAACTATGGCTACACCTTC. It translates to CASSDSGTVNYGYTF.

J is TRBJ2-7 and V is TRBV20-1; possible D gene TRBD2, 6 bases. V dropped 7 bases and J dropped 4 bases, with 11 bases sitting between them. CDR1 DFQATT and CDR2 SNEGSKA come from the germline V gene (reference sequence). CDR3 size: 11 residues. The CDR3 region is CSGLEGYEQYF. In nucleotides, the CDR3 is TGCAGTGGACTAGAGGGATACGAGCAGTACTTC.

V usage is TRBV2 and J usage is TRBJ2-1, with a tentative D call TRBD2 (5 bases). V lost 5 bases, J lost 9 bases, and 11 bases lay in between. Germline V CDR1 and CDR2: SNHLY, FYNNEI. The CDR3 has 12 residues. In DNA form, the CDR3 reads TGTGCCAGCAGTTTACGAGGGATTGAGCAGTTCTTC. As protein: CASSLRGIEQFF.

This chain uses TRBV9 with TRBJ2-2; 8 nucleotides line up with TRBD2. Per the germline V gene, CDR1 is SGDLS and CDR2 is YYNGEE. V lost 0 bases and J lost 1; bases outside the gene matches: 5. The CDR3 is made up of 17 amino acids. The CDR3 coding sequence is TGTGCCAGCAGCGTAGAAGGCGGGGGGCTGAACACCGGGGAGCTGTTTTTT. This codes for CASSVEGGGLNTGELFF. Combining the CDR3 with reference TRBV9 and TRBJ2-2 gives the whole variable domain DSGVTQTPKHLITATGQRVTLRCSPRSGDLSVYWYQQSLDQGLQFLIQYYNGEERAKGNILERFSAQQFPDLHSELNLSSLELGDSALYFCASSVEGGGLNTGELFFGEGSRLTVL.

The V gene is TRBV7-9, the J gene TRBJ2-1, with D perhaps matching TRBD1 (6 bases). CDR1 is SEHNR and CDR2 is FQNEAQ in the germline V gene (reference sequence). Trimming took 1 base from V and 0 from J, leaving 10 bases between them. The CDR3 has 16 amino acids. The CDR3 loop reads CASSLGQGFSYNEQFF. Here the CDR3 DNA reads TGTGCCAGCAGCTTAGGGCAGGGGTTCTCCTACAATGAGCAGTTCTTC. Supplemented by reference TRBV7-9 and TRBJ2-1, the full variable domain reads DTGVSQNPRHKITKRGQNVTFRCDPISEHNRLYWYRQTLGQGPEFLTYFQNEAQLEKSRLLSDRFSAERPKGSFSTLEIQRTEQGDSAMYLCASSLGQGFSYNEQFFGPGTRLTVL.

V is TRBV13 and J is TRBJ2-1; weak D call: TRBD2 (6 bases). V dropped 8 bases and J dropped 4 bases, with 18 bases sitting between them. Germline V CDR1 and CDR2: PRHDT, FYEKMQ (reference sequence). The CDR3 has 15 amino acids. For the CDR3, the DNA is TGTGCCAGCTTCCAGGTTGGTGCGGGGTACAATGAGCAGTTCTTC. Residues: CASFQVGAGYNEQFF.

The count of this clone is one. The rearrangement links TRBV7-2 to TRBJ2-3, with D maybe TRBD2 (6 bases). Trimming took off 2 bases at V and 0 bases at J, with 15 bases between the two ends. The CDR3 consists of 17 residues. In germline, CDR1 is SGHTA, CDR2 FQGNSA. For the CDR3, the DNA is TGTGCCAGCAGCTTACCATTTAGCGGAGCTAGCACAGATACGCAGTATTTT. It is translated as CASSLPFSGASTDTQYF. Looking up the rest from reference TRBV7-2 and TRBJ2-3 gives the full variable domain: GAGVSQSPSNKVTEKGKDVELRCDPISGHTALYWYRQSLGQGLEFLIYFQGNSAPDKSGLPSDRFSAERTGGSVSTLTIQRTQQEDSAVYLCASSLPFSGASTDTQYFGPGTRLTVL.

This chain uses TRBV15 with TRBJ2-5; no clear D. Between the trimmed V and J ends, which lost 4 bases and 5 bases, there was a span of 8 bases. Germline CDR1 and CDR2: LNHNV and YYDKDF (reference sequence). The CDR3 runs to 12 residues. CDR3 nucleotides: TGTGCCACCAGCAAGCATAGCGAGACCCAGTACTTC. It yields the protein CATSKHSETQYF.

The chain employs TRBV9 and TRBJ2-5; 8 nucleotides agree with TRBD2. Germline V lookup: CDR1 SGDLS, CDR2 YYNGEE. This CDR3 is 15 amino acids long. V trimming: 7 bases; J trimming: 4 bases; junction bases outside the gene matches: 12. CDR3 amino acids: CASSNFGRASETQYF. The CDR3 DNA follows: TGTGCCAGCTCTAACTTCGGGAGGGCCTCAGAGACCCAGTACTTC.

The rearrangement links TRBV7-2 to TRBJ2-7; 7 nucleotides align to TRBD1. The germline gives CDR1 SGHTA, CDR2 FQGNSA. CDR3 size: 13 residues. V lost 6 bases to trimming and J lost 0 bases; unmatched junction nucleotides: 2. The CDR3 coding sequence is TGTGCCAGCAGGACAGGGATCTCCTACGAGCAGTACTTC. Amino acid sequence: CASRTGISYEQYF.